Listed here are 10 T cell receptor beta chains from one sample, sequenced in a study of radiotherapy plus CTLA-4 blockade in lung cancer. Only in-frame clones appear in the TCRdb table, and some are missing; sequencing was by immunoSEQ multiplex PCR. The table lists 75,000 to 100,000 clones, about four fifths of them singletons, with roughly 2.8% in the top ten. This material consisted of peripheral blood, taken from a patient treated with radiotherapy plus ipilimumab. The source of these receptors is a human donor with non-small cell lung cancer who had a partial response to radiotherapy plus ipilimumab. Some clones in this sample may be carry-over from other donors' samples.

The rearrangement uses TRBV6-6 and TRBJ1-4; TRBD1 aligns across 12 bases. Germline values: CDR1 MNHNY, CDR2 SVGAGI (reference sequence). The CDR3 is 14 amino acids. With V trimmed by 7 bases and J by 5 bases, 2 bases remained unmatched. CDR3 loop: CASKGQGANEKLFF. As DNA, the CDR3 is TGTGCCAGCAAGGGACAGGGGGCGAATGAAAAACTGTTTTTT.

This chain links TRBV6-6 with TRBJ2-5; 10 bases fit TRBD2. Looked up from germline, CDR1 is MNHNY and CDR2 is SVGAGI (reference sequence). Germline trimming cut 5 bases from V and 1 base from J; bases unmatched to any gene: 1. The CDR3 extends over 14 amino acids. CDR3 sequence: CASSRTSGQETQYF. CDR3 sequence (DNA): TGTGCCAGCAGTAGGACTAGCGGCCAAGAGACCCAGTACTTC.

The chain combines TRBV5-1 with TRBJ2-1; no definite D call. The germline CDR1 and CDR2 sequences are SGHRS and YFSETQ. Trimming removed 0 bases from V and 3 bases from J, with 7 bases in between. This CDR3 comprises 14 residues. CDR3 nucleotides: TGCGCCAGCAGCTTGGAGTCCAGCTACAATGAGCAGTTCTTC. This gives the protein CASSLESSYNEQFF.

The rearrangement links TRBV6-1 to TRBJ1-2, with TRBD1 identical over 8 bases. This CDR3 is built from 17 residues. CDR1 and CDR2 from the germline V gene are MNHNS and SASEGT. V trimming: 0 bases; J trimming: 6 bases; junction bases outside the gene matches: 12. The chain's CDR3 is CASSEAYWSGGQDGYTF. DNA for the CDR3: TGTGCCAGCAGTGAAGCATACTGGTCAGGGGGACAGGATGGCTACACCTTC.

CDR3 in amino acids: CASSSRQGADTQYF. In nucleotides, the CDR3 is TGTGCCAGCAGCTCAAGACAGGGGGCAGATACGCAGTATTTT. V usage is TRBV11-3 and J usage is TRBJ2-3; 9 nucleotides line up with TRBD1. The germline gives CDR1 SGHNT, CDR2 YENEEA. V was clipped by 4 bases and J by 4 bases; unmatched bases: 3. This CDR3 region has 14 residues.

V gene TRBV4-1 combines with J gene TRBJ2-7; the D is unclear. The V end lost 2 bases, the J end lost 6 bases, and 11 bases lay between the germline ends. Per germline, CDR1 MGHRA and CDR2 YSYEKL. This CDR3 is 13 amino acids long. CDR3 DNA sequence: TGCGCCAGCAGCCAACCGTTATGGAGCGAGCAGTACTTC. Protein product: CASSQPLWSEQYF.

The J gene is TRBJ2-3, the V gene TRBV2; no clear D. V shed 2 bases and J shed 8 bases, with 17 bases lying between them. CDR1 and CDR2 (germline): SNHLY, FYNNEI. CDR3 length: 15 amino acids. CDR3 in amino acids: CASSERRPDLGTQYF. The CDR3 coding sequence is TGTGCCAGCAGTGAAAGGCGGCCGGATTTGGGTACGCAGTATTTT.

This chain uses TRBV28 with TRBJ2-7; 12 nucleotides match TRBD1. CDR3 length: 14 residues. CDR1 and CDR2 from the germline V gene are MDHEN and SYDVKM. The ends lost 11 bases at V and 7 bases at J; junction bases unmatched: 12. The CDR3 region has the DNA TGTGCCGGCCGCCCGGGACAGGGGGCACGGGAGCAGTACTTC. The encoded protein is CAGRPGQGAREQYF.

As to this clone: This specimen includes other DNA sequences encoding the same CDR3. V usage is TRBV2 and J usage is TRBJ1-5, with 9 bases matching TRBD1. V shed 1 base and J 6 bases; nucleotides not matched to a gene: 1. CDR3 length equals 14 residues. The germline V gene encodes CDR1 SNHLY and CDR2 FYNNEI. Here the CDR3 DNA reads TGTGCCAGCAGTGAAGAGACAGGGGGTCAGCCCCAGCATTTT. Translated, it gives CASSEETGGQPQHF.

The chain recombines TRBV7-9 with TRBJ2-3; the match to TRBD2 covers 10 bases. The CDR3 loop spans 16 amino acids. After removal of 4 bases from V and 5 bases from J, the junction contained 9 bases not matched to a gene. Germline V lookup: CDR1 SEHNR, CDR2 FQNEAQ (reference sequence). Here the CDR3 DNA reads TGTGCCAGCAGCTCTTATCTAGCGGGAGTTGGAGATACGCAGTATTTT. Translated: CASSSYLAGVGDTQYF.